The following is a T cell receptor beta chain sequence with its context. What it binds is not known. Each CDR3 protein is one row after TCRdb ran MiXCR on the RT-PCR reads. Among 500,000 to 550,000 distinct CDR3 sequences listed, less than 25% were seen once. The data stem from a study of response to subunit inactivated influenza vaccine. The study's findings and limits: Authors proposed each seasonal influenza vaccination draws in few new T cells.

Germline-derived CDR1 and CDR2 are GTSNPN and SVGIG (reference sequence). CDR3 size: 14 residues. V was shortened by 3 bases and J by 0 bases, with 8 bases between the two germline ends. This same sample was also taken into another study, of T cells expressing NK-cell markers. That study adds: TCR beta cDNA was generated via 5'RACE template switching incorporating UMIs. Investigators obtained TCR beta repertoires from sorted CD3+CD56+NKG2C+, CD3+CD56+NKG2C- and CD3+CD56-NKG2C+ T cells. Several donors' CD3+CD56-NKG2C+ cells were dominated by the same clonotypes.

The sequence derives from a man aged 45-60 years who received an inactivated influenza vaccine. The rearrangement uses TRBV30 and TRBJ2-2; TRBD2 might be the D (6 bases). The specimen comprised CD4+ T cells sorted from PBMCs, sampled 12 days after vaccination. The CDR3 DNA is TGTGCCTGGAGAGGGAGGACGAACACCGGGGAGCTGTTTTTT. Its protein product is CAWRGRTNTGELFF.